This entry is about one T cell receptor (beta chain). Using immunoSEQ multiplex PCR, the repertoire was profiled, and TCRdb retains in-frame clones only, with some absent. The sample contains about 23,000 clones, 75% to 85% of which appear only once. These data belong to a study of STAT5B mutations in CD4+ large granular lymphocyte leukemia. J gave up 6 bases and V 6 bases, and 9 bases lay outside the gene matches. Germline V CDR1 and CDR2: MGHRA, YSYEKL. The CDR3 runs to 15 residues. The rearrangement joins TRBV4-1 to TRBJ2-4, with TRBD1 matching over 9 bases. This receptor was identified in a human donor in good health. Sequencing used CD4+ T cells from blood buffy coats. In nucleotides, the CDR3 is TGCGCCAGCAGTCTTACACAGGGGGCCGTAAACATTCAGTACTTC. Translation: CASSLTQGAVNIQYF.